The 15 T cell receptor beta chains reported below all come from one sample, sequenced in a study of shared clonotypes between healthy human individuals (dated by TCRdb to the early 2020s). Library creation used the immunoSEQ multiplex PCR assay. TCRdb carries this immuneACCESS record with in-frame sequences only. Its versions omit some clonotypes, under half of them owing to an unresolved V gene in the studies checked, with the rest unexplained. For this sample the table gives roughly 1 million clones, of which roughly 70% were detected only once. About 1.5% of the sample lies in the top ten. Source material: memory CD4+ T cells sorted from blood. The cell subset or site label, read with the paper, signifies: CD45RA-negative fraction. The source of these receptors is a young man in good health.

The chain couples TRBV10-3 to TRBJ2-2; D might be TRBD2 (5 bases). CDR1 is ENHRY and CDR2 is SYGVKD in the germline V gene. CDR3 length equals 16 residues. V lost 2 bases and J 5 bases, leaving 15 bases between the germline ends. The CDR3 loop is CAISERPLGETGELFF. CDR3 in DNA: TGTGCCATCAGTGAGAGGCCGCTTGGGGAGACCGGGGAGCTGTTTTTT.

This rearrangement joins TRBV9 to TRBJ1-6; D might be TRBD1 (6 bases). From germline, CDR1 is SGDLS and CDR2 YYNGEE. This CDR3 is 16 amino acids long. With 4 bases removed from V and 5 bases from J, the gap between germline ends came to 16 bases. In nucleotides, the CDR3 is TGTGCCAGCAGCCCTGGAGGAGGGGGTGATAATTCACCCCTCCACTTT. Translation gives CASSPGGGGDNSPLHF.

This clone was found a few times. A much larger clonotype is one base distant, so this may be a read error. Other nucleotide sequences in the sample specify the same CDR3. CDR3 DNA sequence: TGTGCCAGTAGTATAGACAGCTCTGGAAACACCATATATTTT. Amino acids: CASSIDSSGNTIYF. The chain has TRBV19 and TRBJ1-3; D uncertain. The V end lost 0 bases, the J end lost 0 bases, and 3 bases lay between the germline ends. The CDR3 covers 14 residues. The V gene's germline CDR1 is LNHDA and CDR2 SQIVND (reference sequence).

The chain links TRBV10-2 to TRBJ1-5, with 8 positions matching TRBD1. After removal of 0 bases from V and 6 bases from J, the junction contained 10 bases not matched to a gene. The V gene's germline CDR1 is WSHSY and CDR2 SAAADI. The CDR3 totals 17 residues. The CDR3 here is CASSESRTGNSGQPQHF. CDR3 in DNA: TGCGCCAGCAGTGAGTCCCGGACAGGGAATTCAGGTCAGCCCCAGCATTTT.

On this clone: The sample holds other DNA sequences that translate to the same CDR3. V and J are TRBV5-1 and TRBJ1-1, with D uncertain. Germline-derived CDR1 and CDR2 are SGHRS and YFSETQ. The CDR3 covers 15 residues. V was clipped by 2 bases and J by 1 base, with 12 bases between them. CDR3: CASSLYGRGNTEAFF. The CDR3 coding sequence is TGCGCCAGCAGCTTATACGGGCGGGGGAACACTGAAGCTTTCTTT.

The rearrangement links TRBV7-2 to TRBJ1-6; tentative D call: TRBD1 (5 bases). The CDR3 is 15 amino acids. The germline V and J ends were trimmed by 3 bases and 7 bases, with 13 bases remaining between them. Germline CDR1 is SGHTA and CDR2 is FQGNSA. The CDR3 region has the DNA TGTGCCAGCAGCTTTAGGGAGGGGCAGAATTCACCCCTCCACTTT. This encodes CASSFREGQNSPLHF.

The chain couples TRBV27 to TRBJ1-6; D is uncertain. Germline CDR1 and CDR2: MNHEY and SMNVEV (reference sequence). The CDR3 covers 15 residues. The V end was cut by 2 bases, the J end by 6 bases, with 11 bases between. CDR3 DNA: TGTGCCAGCAGTTTAACCCCACAGCTTAATTCACCCCTCCACTTT. The encoded protein is CASSLTPQLNSPLHF.

The chain joins TRBV28 to TRBJ1-4, with D possibly being TRBD1 (5 bases). This CDR3 comprises 12 residues. V lost 11 bases to trimming and J lost 7 bases, with 14 bases between them. Germline loops: CDR1 MDHEN, CDR2 SYDVKM. Here the CDR3 DNA reads TGTGCCTCGGCCGCGGGGGGTGAAAAACTGTTTTTT. Translation: CASAAGGEKLFF.

Details on this clone: Other DNA sequences in the same sample also yield this CDR3. The chain links TRBV5-1 to TRBJ1-6; D is unresolved. V shed 0 bases and J shed 10 bases, with 5 bases lying between them. CDR1 and CDR2 (germline): SGHRS, YFSETQ. The CDR3 totals 12 residues. CDR3 region: CASSLEGSPLHF. The DNA for the CDR3 is TGCGCCAGCAGCTTGGAGGGCTCACCCCTCCACTTT.

This sequence joins TRBV5-6 and TRBJ2-7; no reliable D call. Germline loops: CDR1 SGHDT, CDR2 YYEEEE. The CDR3 runs 13 residues. Trimming pared 0 bases from V and 3 bases from J, leaving 7 bases between. Written as DNA, the CDR3 is TGTGCCAGCAGCTTGGGCCCGGGCTACGAGCAGTACTTC. Its translation is CASSLGPGYEQYF.

The J gene is TRBJ2-7, the V gene TRBV6-1, with 9 bases fitting TRBD1. CDR1 and CDR2 (germline): MNHNS, SASEGT. This CDR3 contains 15 residues. V gave up 6 bases and J gave up 7 bases; unmatched junction bases: 13. CDR3 amino acids: CASRVGQGLPEEQYF. CDR3 sequence (DNA): TGTGCCAGCAGAGTGGGACAGGGTCTACCGGAGGAGCAGTACTTC.

About this clone: The same CDR3 is also encoded by other DNA sequences in this sample. V usage is TRBV19 and J usage is TRBJ1-2, with 8 bases matching TRBD1. The trim removed 8 bases at V and 0 bases at J, leaving 2 bases unmatched. The CDR3 covers 13 residues. CDR1 is LNHDA, CDR2 SQIVND, per germline (reference sequence). The CDR3 bases are TGTGCCAGTCACAGGGGGGCTAACTATGGCTACACCTTC. Its protein product is CASHRGANYGYTF.

The chain carries TRBV7-2 and TRBJ2-5; 7 bases line up with TRBD1. The CDR3 contains 13 residues. V lost 5 bases to trimming and J lost 5 bases; unmatched junction nucleotides: 5. CDR1 and CDR2 (germline): SGHTA, FQGNSA. CDR3 residues: CASSTQGPETQYF. In DNA, the CDR3 is TGTGCCAGCAGCACACAGGGGCCGGAGACCCAGTACTTC.

J is TRBJ2-5 and V is TRBV11-2; perhaps D is TRBD1 or TRBD2 (5 bases each). The CDR3 has 14 amino acids. Germline loops: CDR1 SGHAT, CDR2 FQNNGV. V was cut by 3 bases and J by 2 bases, with 10 bases left in between. CDR3: CASSFSGGQETQYF. CDR3 nucleotide sequence: TGTGCCAGCAGCTTCAGTGGGGGACAAGAGACCCAGTACTTC.

A word on this clone: Given a far larger clone just one base away, this is likely a sequencing read error. Other DNA sequences in the same sample also yield this CDR3. The V gene is TRBV7-2, the J gene TRBJ2-2; D is ambiguous. The V gene's germline CDR1 is SGHTA and CDR2 FQGNSA. Trimming stripped 3 bases from V and 5 bases from J, with 4 bases between. The CDR3 has 12 amino acids. CDR3 sequence: CASSFGTGELFF. CDR3 in DNA: TGTGCCAGCAGCTTCGGGACCGGGGAGCTGTTTTTT.